The clone carrying this T cell receptor beta chain was counted many times. The record originates from a study of T cells in Graves' hyperthyroidism and ophthalmopathy. Using RNA transcripts as the source, TCR beta CDR3 regions were amplified. Primed by the HTBI set, a first-round RT-PCR was run on the TCR CDR3. One entry per CDR3 protein, called by TCRdb with MiXCR from the multiplex PCR reads. The sample shows roughly 500,000 distinct CDR3 sequences, more than 15% of them seen only once. The CDR3 runs 14 residues. Germline assignment: CDR1 ENHRY and CDR2 SYGVKD. Losses at the gene ends were 10 bases for V and 5 bases for J; bases not matched to a gene: 12.

Sequencing input: blood. The rearrangement links TRBV10-3 to TRBJ2-7; 9 bases are a match to TRBD2. This TCR was recovered from a woman aged 30 to 39 with Graves' ophthalmopathy. The CDR3 region has the DNA TGTGCCACTTCATCAGGGGGACTAGCCCACGAGCAGTACTTC. This gives the protein CATSSGGLAHEQYF.